Listed here are 16 T cell receptor beta chains from one sample, sequenced in a study of cytomegalovirus exposure and HLA in healthy donors. The PCR was carried out with 60 Vbeta primers and 13 Jbeta primers. TCRdb keeps only in-frame clones here, not all; method: immunoSEQ multiplex PCR. Here the sample spans over 150,000 clones, about four fifths being singletons. Sequencing input: PBMCs. The origin of the receptors is a man aged 45-65 years in good health and CMV-seronegative.

The rearrangement links TRBV9 to TRBJ1-1; no clear D. The CDR3 runs 15 residues. Trimming took off 4 bases at V and 1 base at J, with 14 bases between the two ends. The germline V gene encodes CDR1 SGDLS and CDR2 YYNGEE. The CDR3 sequence: CASSPTTQTNTEAFF. In DNA form, the CDR3 reads TGTGCCAGCAGCCCAACGACACAAACGAACACTGAAGCTTTCTTT.

V usage is TRBV6-5 and J usage is TRBJ2-1, with D possibly being TRBD2 (5 bases). The ends were cut back, 6 bases at V and 5 bases at J, with 17 bases in the middle. The CDR3 spans 15 residues. Germline values: CDR1 MNHEY, CDR2 SVGAGI. CDR3 DNA: TGTGCCAGCAGGCCACTCTGGGGAGCCGACAATGAGCAGTTCTTC. It translates to CASRPLWGADNEQFF.

The chain has TRBV6-5 and TRBJ2-3; 10 nucleotides agree with TRBD2. Germline V gene sequence: CDR1 MNHEY, CDR2 SVGAGI. J gave up 3 bases and V 6 bases, and 6 bases lay outside the gene matches. The CDR3 is made up of 15 amino acids. CDR3 nucleotides: TGTGCCAGCAGCTCTAGCGGGAGTGGGACAGATACGCAGTATTTT. Protein: CASSSSGSGTDTQYF.

The chain combines TRBV7-8 with TRBJ2-2, with D hard to call. The CDR3 is 15 amino acids. Germline CDR1 and CDR2: SGHVS and FQNEAQ. The V end lost 3 bases, the J end lost 2 bases, and 10 bases lay between the germline ends. The CDR3 sequence: CASSFVQPNTGELFF. The CDR3 nucleotides are TGTGCCAGCAGCTTCGTACAGCCTAACACCGGGGAGCTGTTTTTT.

This clone was detected only a few times. This chain connects TRBV6-5 to TRBJ1-4; 10 positions agree with TRBD1. The CDR3 is 15 residues long. V lost 7 bases, J lost 4 bases, and 6 bases stayed unmatched. The germline gives CDR1 MNHEY, CDR2 SVGAGI. CDR3 DNA sequence: TGTGCCAGCAAGACAGGGGGCGCCGGTAATGAAAAACTGTTTTTT. Translated: CASKTGGAGNEKLFF.

The chain uses TRBV5-4 and TRBJ2-1, with 11 bases identical to TRBD2. The CDR3 is 18 residues long. The germline CDR1 and CDR2 sequences are SGHNT and YYREEE (reference sequence). The trim removed 3 bases at V and 0 bases at J, leaving 8 bases unmatched. Here the CDR3 DNA reads TGTGCCAGCAGCTCTGCTTTGACTAGCGGGACCTCCTACAATGAGCAGTTCTTC. It codes for CASSSALTSGTSYNEQFF.

The J gene is TRBJ2-5, the V gene TRBV19, with TRBD1 identical over 8 bases. CDR1 LNHDA and CDR2 SQIVND come from the germline V gene (reference sequence). The CDR3 runs 13 residues. The J segment lost 4 bases and the V segment lost 5 bases, leaving 3 bases of the junction unmatched. The CDR3 DNA is TGTGCCAGTAGTTCCCAGGGGGCAGAGACCCAGTACTTC. Translating it yields CASSSQGAETQYF.

A word on this clone: This CDR3 is also generated by other DNA sequences in the sample. V and J are TRBV7-3 and TRBJ1-1; TRBD1 matches at 7 bases. CDR3 length: 13 residues. CDR1 and CDR2 from the germline V gene are SGHTA and FQGTGA. Trimming cost V 5 bases and J 3 bases; bases outside gene matches: 3. For the CDR3, the DNA is TGTGCCAGCAGCCGCCAGGGGGACACTGAAGCTTTCTTT. It is translated as CASSRQGDTEAFF.

The chain employs TRBV5-1 and TRBJ2-3; D remains ambiguous. Germline CDR1 and CDR2: SGHRS and YFSETQ. Deletions cut 4 bases from V and 0 bases from J, with 3 bases between. The CDR3 runs 12 residues. The CDR3 sequence is CASSASTDTQYF. CDR3 nucleotide sequence: TGCGCCAGCAGCGCGAGCACAGATACGCAGTATTTT.

This clone was observed a few times. This sequence joins TRBV19 and TRBJ1-2, with D possibly TRBD1 on 5 matching bases. The CDR3 covers 12 residues. CDR1 and CDR2 from the germline V gene are LNHDA and SQIVND (reference sequence). Trimming pared 5 bases from V and 7 bases from J, leaving 11 bases between. This chain's CDR3 is CASSPDSSGYTF. The DNA for the CDR3 is TGTGCCAGTAGTCCCGACAGTTCTGGCTACACCTTC.

This clone was picked up one time. The chain carries TRBV14 and TRBJ2-7; a weak D match, TRBD2 (6 bases). CDR3 length equals 12 residues. Trimming removed 5 bases at V and 4 bases at J, with 9 bases between. Germline lookup yields CDR1 SGHDN and CDR2 FVKESK. The CDR3 here is CASSTAGYEQYF. The CDR3 bases are TGTGCCAGCAGCACAGCGGGTTACGAGCAGTACTTC.

V gene TRBV10-3 combines with J gene TRBJ1-2; D unresolved. The germline V and J ends were trimmed by 0 bases and 6 bases, with 11 bases remaining between them. Looked up from germline, CDR1 is ENHRY and CDR2 is SYGVKD. The CDR3 is made up of 14 amino acids. The CDR3: CAISESGSSNGYTF. The CDR3 nucleotides read TGTGCCATCAGTGAGTCCGGGAGCTCGAATGGCTACACCTTC.

This clone has more than one count but fewer than ten. CDR3 in amino acids: CASSFRQIGGEKLFF. The CDR3 bases are TGTGCCAGCAGTTTCCGACAGATCGGGGGGGAAAAACTGTTTTTT. V is TRBV28 and J is TRBJ1-4, with TRBD1 as a possible D gene (5 bases). The CDR3 contains 15 residues. In germline, CDR1 is MDHEN, CDR2 SYDVKM. Between the trimmed V and J ends, which lost 3 bases and 8 bases, there was a span of 16 bases.

This chain connects TRBV5-1 to TRBJ1-6, with TRBD1 matching 7 bases. The V and J ends lost 4 bases and 5 bases, in that order; junction bases with no gene match: 3. Germline CDR1 and CDR2: SGHRS and YFSETQ. The CDR3 runs 14 residues. This CDR3 reads CASSLGQDNSPLHF. CDR3 sequence (DNA): TGCGCCAGCAGCCTCGGACAGGATAATTCACCCCTCCACTTT.

This sequence joins TRBV5-1 and TRBJ2-2, with D possibly TRBD1 on 5 matching bases. The germline V and J ends were trimmed by 8 bases and 0 bases, with 14 bases remaining between them. The germline gives CDR1 SGHRS, CDR2 YFSETQ. The length of the CDR3 is 15 residues. Written as DNA, the CDR3 is TGCGCCAGTATCCCCGGACACGCGAACACCGGGGAGCTGTTTTTT. This translates into CASIPGHANTGELFF.

The CDR3 sequence: CASSQKFGTPLLGANVLTF. In DNA, the CDR3 is TGCGCCAGCAGTCAAAAGTTTGGGACTCCCCTGCTCGGGGCCAACGTCCTGACTTTC. The chain joins TRBV23-1 to TRBJ2-6; weak D call: TRBD2 (6 bases). TRBV23-1 is an ORF for which the function is uncertain. V shed 2 bases and J shed 4 bases, with 21 bases lying between them. The CDR3 is made up of 19 amino acids.